This T cell receptor (beta chain) was captured by sequencing in a study of cytomegalovirus exposure and HLA in healthy donors. Study in general: HLA-typed donors contributed about 85 million unique TCRs, which were held in an early data release. General study points: Per a prior analysis, the majority of TCR beta V segments were productive roughly 90% or roughly 30% of the time. It was approximately 150 TCR beta chains that were listed as cytomegalovirus-associated.

The PCR employed 60 Vbeta primers together with 13 Jbeta primers. Generated by immunoSEQ multiplex PCR, the TCRdb table keeps only in-frame clones and is missing some. The sample shows roughly 44,000 clones, about 85% of them seen only once. With respect to this clone: What it binds is unknown.

The specimen was PBMCs. This TCR came from a man aged 45 to 65 in good health and CMV-seronegative.

CDR3 sequence (DNA): TGTGCCAGCAGCGTAGGGACTAGCGGGAGTTACGAGCAGTACTTC. It encodes CASSVGTSGSYEQYF. The chain combines TRBV9 with TRBJ2-5; 13 nucleotides line up with TRBD2. The J call may be incorrect, as the DNA end agrees better with TRBJ2-7. This CDR3 spans 15 amino acids. CDR1 is SGDLS, CDR2 YYNGEE, per germline.